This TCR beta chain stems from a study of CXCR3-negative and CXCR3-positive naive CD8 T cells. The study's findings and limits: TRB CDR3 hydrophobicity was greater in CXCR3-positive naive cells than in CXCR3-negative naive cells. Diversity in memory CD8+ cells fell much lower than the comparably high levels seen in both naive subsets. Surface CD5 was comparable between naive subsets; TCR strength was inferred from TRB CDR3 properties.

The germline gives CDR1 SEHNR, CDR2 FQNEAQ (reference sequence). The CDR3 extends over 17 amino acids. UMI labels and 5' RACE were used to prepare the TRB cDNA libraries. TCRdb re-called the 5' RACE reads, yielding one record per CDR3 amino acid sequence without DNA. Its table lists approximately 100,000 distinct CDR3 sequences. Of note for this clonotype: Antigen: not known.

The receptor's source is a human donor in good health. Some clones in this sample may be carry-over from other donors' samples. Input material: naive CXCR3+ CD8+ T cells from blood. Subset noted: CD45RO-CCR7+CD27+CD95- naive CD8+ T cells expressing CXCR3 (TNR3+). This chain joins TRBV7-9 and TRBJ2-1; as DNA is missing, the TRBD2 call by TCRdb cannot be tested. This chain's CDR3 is CASSSTTRLAGENEQFF.